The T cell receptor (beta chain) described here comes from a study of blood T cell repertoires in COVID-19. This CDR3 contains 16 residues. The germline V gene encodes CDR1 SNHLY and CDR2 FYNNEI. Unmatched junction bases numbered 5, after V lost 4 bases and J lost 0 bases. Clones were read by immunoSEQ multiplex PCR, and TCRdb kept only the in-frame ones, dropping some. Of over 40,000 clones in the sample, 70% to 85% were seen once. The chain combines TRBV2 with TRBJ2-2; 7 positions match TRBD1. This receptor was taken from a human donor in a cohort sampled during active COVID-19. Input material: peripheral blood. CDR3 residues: CASSADRPANTGELFF. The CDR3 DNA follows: TGTGCCAGCAGTGCGGACAGGCCCGCGAACACCGGGGAGCTGTTTTTT. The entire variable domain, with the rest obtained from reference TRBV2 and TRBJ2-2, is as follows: EPEVTQTPSHQVTQMGQEVILRCVPISNHLYFYWYRQILGQKVEFLVSFYNNEISEKSEIFDDQFSVERPDGSNFTLKIRSTKLEDSAMYFCASSADRPANTGELFFGEGSRLTVL.